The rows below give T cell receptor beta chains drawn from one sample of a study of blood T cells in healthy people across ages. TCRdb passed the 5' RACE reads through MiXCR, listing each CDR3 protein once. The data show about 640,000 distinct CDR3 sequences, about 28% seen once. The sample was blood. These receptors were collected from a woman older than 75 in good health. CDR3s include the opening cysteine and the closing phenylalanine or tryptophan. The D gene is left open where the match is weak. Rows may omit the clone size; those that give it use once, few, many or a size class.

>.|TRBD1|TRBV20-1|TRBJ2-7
CSASGAGGAVNEQYF
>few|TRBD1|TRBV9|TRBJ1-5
CASSFGQGCQPQHF
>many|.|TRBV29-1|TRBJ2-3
CSTTTTEQGDWRGGGDTQYF
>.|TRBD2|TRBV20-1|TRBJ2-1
CSARDSSGARGEQFF
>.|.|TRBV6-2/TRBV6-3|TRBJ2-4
CASSHPKRSPNSGNIQYF
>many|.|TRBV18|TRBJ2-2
CASSFNTGELFF
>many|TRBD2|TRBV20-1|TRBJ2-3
CSALELLAGGGDTQYF
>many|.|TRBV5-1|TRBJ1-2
CASSLDSGSRGYTF
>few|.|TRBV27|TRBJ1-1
CASSFTMNTEAFF
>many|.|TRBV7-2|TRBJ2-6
CASSLGGSSVVLTF
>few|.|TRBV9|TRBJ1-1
CASSVDDRRNTEAFF
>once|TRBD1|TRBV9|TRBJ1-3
CASSLTGNPRNTIYF
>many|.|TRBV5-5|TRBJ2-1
CASKPPTADNEQFF
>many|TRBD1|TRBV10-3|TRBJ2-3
CAIRSDRGGDTQYF
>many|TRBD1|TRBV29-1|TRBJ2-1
CSVEPLTGGANNEQFF
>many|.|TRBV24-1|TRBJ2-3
CATSDSRRVKGTDTQYF
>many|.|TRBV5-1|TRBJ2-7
CASSQQRRATYEQYF
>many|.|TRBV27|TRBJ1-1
CASSSYPGQGNTEAFF
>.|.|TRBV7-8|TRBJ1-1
CASSSGLGETEAFF
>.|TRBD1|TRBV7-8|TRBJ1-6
CASSLVDRVRSPLHF
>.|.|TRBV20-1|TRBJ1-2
CSARTPGPTRGGYTF
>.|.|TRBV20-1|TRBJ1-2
CSAADSPNYGYTF
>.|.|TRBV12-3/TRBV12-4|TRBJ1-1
CASRPYSRDPTSEAFF
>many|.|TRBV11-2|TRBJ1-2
CASSSGANYGYTF
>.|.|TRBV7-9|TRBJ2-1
CASSLSGGGLDEQFF
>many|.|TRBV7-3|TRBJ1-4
CASSATGATNEKLFF
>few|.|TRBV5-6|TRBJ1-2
CASSLYPGVPYGYTF
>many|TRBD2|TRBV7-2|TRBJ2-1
CASSTLAGGVNEQFF
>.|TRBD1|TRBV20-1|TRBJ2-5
CSASRDRGQETQYF
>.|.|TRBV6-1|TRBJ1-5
CASSASAGGAGNQPQHF
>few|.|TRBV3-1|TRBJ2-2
CASSHLTGFGELFF
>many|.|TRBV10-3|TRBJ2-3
CAISEGGVGSTDTQYF
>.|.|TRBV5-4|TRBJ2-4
CASSFGGGAKNIQYF
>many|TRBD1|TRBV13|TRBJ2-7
CASSFRRTGGNPYEQYF
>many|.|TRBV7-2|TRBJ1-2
CASTLGGGGYTF
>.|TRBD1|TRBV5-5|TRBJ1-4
CASRRTGLDEKLFF
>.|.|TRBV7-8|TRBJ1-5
CASSLEGFNQPQHF
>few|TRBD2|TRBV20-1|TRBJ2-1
CSASKAGVNYNGQFF
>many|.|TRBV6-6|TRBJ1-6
CASSSDRTRSPLHF
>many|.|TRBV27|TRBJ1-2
CASSLGGQVSGYTF
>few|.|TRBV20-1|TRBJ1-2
CSARDRSGYGYTF
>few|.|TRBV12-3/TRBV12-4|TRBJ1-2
CASRFGQRYTF
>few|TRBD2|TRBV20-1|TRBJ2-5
CSAVPGLAGGTGGEQYF
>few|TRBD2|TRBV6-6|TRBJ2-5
CASRNSGGPQETQYF
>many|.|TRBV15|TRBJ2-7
CATSRDLRQNNEQYF
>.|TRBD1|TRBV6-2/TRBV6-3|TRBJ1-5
CASSAPGQSYQPQHF
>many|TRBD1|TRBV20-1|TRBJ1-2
CSARDQGAGRAYGYTF
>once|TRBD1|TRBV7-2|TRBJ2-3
CASSLAGPGGADTQYF
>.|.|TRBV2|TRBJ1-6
CASKAGAGNNPPLHF
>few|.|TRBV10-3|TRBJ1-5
CAISTGTLGQPQHF
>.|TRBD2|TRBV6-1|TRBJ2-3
CASSGAGLAGGLSTDTQYF
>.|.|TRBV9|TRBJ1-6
CASSVEENSPLHF
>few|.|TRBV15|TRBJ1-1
CATSRDHRWNTEAFF
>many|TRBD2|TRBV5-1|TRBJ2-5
CASSLSSGPQETQYF
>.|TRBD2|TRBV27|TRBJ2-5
CASSILAGAGETQYF